The following is a T cell receptor beta chain sequence with its context. Antigen: not known. TCRB transcripts that were expressed got sequenced, as all of the isolated RNA had been reverse transcribed. Profiling relied on immunoSEQ multiplex PCR, and the TCRdb table lists in-frame clones only, not all of them. The sample consists of 200,000 to 300,000 clones, roughly 21% of them appearing once. This record comes from a study of beta chain features in type 1 diabetes. Study observations and caveats: The naive, central memory and Treg TCRB repertoires of patients appeared to be more similar to one another than those of healthy donors. TCRB CDR3s from Type 1 diabetes patients were moderately but significantly shorter in all four CD4+ subsets.

Trimming removed 10 bases from V and 8 bases from J, with 20 bases in between. This CDR3 has 13 residues. Per germline, CDR1 LNHDA and CDR2 SQIVND (reference sequence). The TCR was taken from a woman aged 40 to 49 with type 1 diabetes. The sequenced material came from naive CD4+ T cells from blood. V gene TRBV19 combines with J gene TRBJ1-2; no clear D. DNA of the CDR3: TGTGCCACGATCGGAGGGAAGTTCGGCGGCTACACCTTC. Translation: CATIGGKFGGYTF.